This entry lists 7 T cell receptor beta chains sequenced from one sample in a study of Ad26.COV2.S vaccination and SARS-CoV-2 variants. As for treatment: 19 received Ad26.COV2.S at low or high dose, single or two shots; 5 received placebo; per-sample allocation not given. It was on day 63 after the first vaccine or placebo injection that samples were taken. Produced via immunoSEQ multiplex PCR; TCRdb's table is partial and in-frame only. The sample records 350,000 to 500,000 clones, about 90% being singletons. The sample was peripheral blood, taken in a trial of Ad26.COV2.S vaccine versus placebo. These receptors originate from a person aged 18-60 years who received the Ad26.COV2.S COVID-19 vaccine or a placebo.

The chain joins TRBV27 to TRBJ2-1, with TRBD2 identical over 13 bases. There are 16 residues in the CDR3. With V trimmed by 5 bases and J by 4 bases, 5 bases remained unmatched. Germline V gene data show CDR1 as MNHEY and CDR2 as SMNVEV (reference sequence). CDR3 loop: CASSPRTSGRYNEQFF. The CDR3 DNA follows: TGTGCCAGCAGTCCTCGGACTAGCGGGAGATACAATGAGCAGTTCTTC.

This clone turned up a few times. The chain has TRBV7-3 and TRBJ2-3, with D perhaps matching TRBD2 (6 bases). The germline V gene has CDR1 SGHTA and CDR2 FQGTGA. V shed 4 bases and J shed 10 bases, with 15 bases lying between them. CDR3 length: 13 amino acids. The CDR3 here is CASSWDSPAPQYF. The CDR3 region has the DNA TGTGCCAGCAGCTGGGACTCCCCCGCCCCGCAGTATTTT.

The rearrangement joins TRBV28 to TRBJ2-7, with D perhaps matching TRBD2 (6 bases). The CDR3 loop spans 15 amino acids. The V gene lost 2 bases and the J gene lost 6 bases, with 17 bases spanning the gap. Germline-derived CDR1 and CDR2 are MDHEN and SYDVKM. CDR3 bases: TGTGCCAGCAGTTTACCTGTGCCGCGGGGTGTCGAGCAGTACTTC. Encoded protein: CASSLPVPRGVEQYF.

The rearrangement joins TRBV10-3 to TRBJ1-2; tentative D call: TRBD1 (5 bases). V was trimmed by 2 bases and J by 3 bases, leaving 7 bases between them. This CDR3 is 13 amino acids long. Germline-derived CDR1 and CDR2 are ENHRY and SYGVKD. The CDR3 sequence is CAISEEGHYGYTF. In nucleotides, the CDR3 is TGTGCCATCAGTGAGGAGGGGCACTATGGCTACACCTTC.

J is TRBJ2-1 and V is TRBV5-5; TRBD2 matches 9 bases. Trimming took 3 bases from V and 8 from J; bases not matched to a gene: 9. CDR1 is SGHKS, CDR2 YYEKEE, per germline (reference sequence). CDR3 length equals 15 residues. The CDR3 loop is CASSSANSGRYEQFF. For the CDR3, the DNA is TGTGCCAGCAGCTCGGCTAACAGCGGGAGGTATGAGCAGTTCTTC.

CDR3 region: CASSLRVSYEQYF. The CDR3 nucleotides read TGTGCCAGCAGCCTCAGGGTTTCCTACGAGCAGTACTTC. The rearrangement links TRBV13 to TRBJ2-7, with a possible D match to TRBD1 (5 bases). The germline V gene encodes CDR1 PRHDT and CDR2 FYEKMQ (reference sequence). V lost 5 bases, J lost 1 base, and 9 bases lay in between. The CDR3 consists of 13 residues.

The gene calls are TRBV14 and TRBJ2-7; 15 bases align to TRBD2. The germline CDR1 and CDR2 sequences are SGHDN and FVKESK. The J segment lost 2 bases and the V segment lost 4 bases, leaving 6 bases of the junction unmatched. This CDR3 has 17 residues. The CDR3 spells CASSLGLAGGPAYEQYF. The DNA of the CDR3 is TGTGCCAGCAGCCTCGGACTAGCGGGAGGGCCCGCCTACGAGCAGTACTTC.